The 30 T cell receptor beta chains below were found in one sample sequenced in a study of T cells in Graves' hyperthyroidism and ophthalmopathy (dated by TCRdb to between 2018 and 2021). To prepare the library, multiplex PCR was applied. Instrument used: Illumina HiSeq 2000. TCR beta CDR3 regions were amplified from RNA transcripts. The TCR CDR3 was subjected to a first round of RT-PCR using the HTBI primer set and the Qiagen OneStep RT-PCR kit. The public sequencing data were trimmed at Q25 with fastp and processed into clonotypes with MiXCR by TCRdb, which kept only in-frame beta chains. When rows share a CDR3 protein, they turn into one entry using the most common DNA and genes. This sample gives some 250,000 distinct CDR3 sequences in total; about 15% of them show up just once. Of the sample, 30% to 35% is held by the ten largest clones. Sequenced sample: blood. The receptor source for this set is a woman aged 45-65 years with Graves' hyperthyroidism that later progressed to Graves' ophthalmopathy.

The genes are TRBV19 and TRBJ2-5; 8 nucleotides match TRBD2. Germline V gene sequence: CDR1 LNHDA, CDR2 SQIVND (reference sequence). Unmatched junction bases numbered 8, after V lost 9 bases and J lost 2 bases. CDR3 length: 14 residues. The chain's CDR3 is CARDSGGIQETQYF. CDR3 DNA sequence: TGTGCCAGAGACTCGGGGGGGATTCAAGAGACCCAGTACTTC. The whole variable domain, remainder taken from reference TRBV19 and TRBJ2-5, is DGGITQSPKYLFRKEGQNVTLSCEQNLNHDAMYWYRQDPGQGLRLIYYSQIVNDFQKGDIAEGYSVSREKKESFPLTVTSAQKNPTAFYLCARDSGGIQETQYFGPGTRLLVL.

The V call is TRBV4-1, the J call TRBJ1-6, with 11 bases matching TRBD1. The germline CDR1 and CDR2 sequences are MGHRA and YSYEKL. Losses at the gene ends were 3 bases for V and 11 bases for J; bases not matched to a gene: 0. This CDR3 region has 13 residues. The CDR3 protein is CASSQGQGAPLHF. The CDR3 DNA reads TGCGCCAGCAGCCAGGGACAGGGGGCACCCCTCCACTTT.

The chain recombines TRBV9 with TRBJ1-6, with D unresolved. Trimming left V 0 bases short and J 6 bases short, with 7 bases between. The CDR3 runs to 14 residues. The germline V gene has CDR1 SGDLS and CDR2 YYNGEE. Here the CDR3 DNA reads TGTGCCAGCAGCGTAGGCGTCAGTAATTCACCCCTCCACTTT. This translates into CASSVGVSNSPLHF.

Regarding this clonotype: It may be a read error: a sequence one base away is much more abundant. The genes are TRBV6-1 and TRBJ2-1, with D unresolved. The DNA end is a closer match to TRBJ2-7, so the J assignment may be wrong. Germline CDR1 and CDR2: MNHNS and SASEGT. The CDR3 covers 15 residues. CDR3 residues: CASSDGSRTYNEQYF. Here the CDR3 DNA reads TGTGCCAGCAGTGATGGTTCGCGGACCTACAATGAGCAGTACTTC.

This clonotype was recorded at least ten times. This chain uses TRBV5-1 with TRBJ1-4; D possibly corresponds to TRBD1 (6 bases). The CDR3 has 14 residues. Germline V gene sequence: CDR1 SGHRS, CDR2 YFSETQ. V shed 6 bases and J shed 5 bases, with 14 bases lying between them. CDR3 coding DNA: TGCGCCAGCAACCCGGGACACGCGAATGAAAAACTGTTTTTT. It translates to CASNPGHANEKLFF.

This clonotype was counted many times. This chain connects TRBV11-2 to TRBJ2-1; 8 bases are a match to TRBD1. The CDR3 is 16 residues long. The V gene end was trimmed by 5 bases and the J gene end by 0 bases; junction bases not matched to a gene: 6. Germline assignment: CDR1 SGHAT and CDR2 FQNNGV. DNA for the CDR3: TGTGCCAGCAGCGCAGGGGGCGAGAGCTCCTACAATGAGCAGTTCTTC. This sequence encodes CASSAGGESSYNEQFF.

This clonotype was seen repeatedly, ten times or more. The genes are TRBV12-3 or TRBV12-4 and TRBJ2-5, with D possibly matching TRBD2 (6 bases). There are 12 residues in the CDR3. Trimming took 2 bases from V and 13 from J, leaving 14 bases between them. CDR3 sequence: CASSLHFSGGYF. CDR3 nucleotides: TGTGCCAGCAGTTTACACTTTTCCGGGGGGTACTTC.

This clonotype was counted at least ten times. The chain employs TRBV12-3 or TRBV12-4 and TRBJ2-7, with D uncertain. Trimming took off 5 bases at V and 1 base at J, with 9 bases between the two ends. CDR3 length: 13 amino acids. CDR3 sequence reads: CASSLKGSYEQYF. Here the CDR3 DNA reads TGTGCCAGCAGTCTCAAGGGATCCTACGAGCAGTACTTC.

This clonotype occurred many times. The genes are TRBV7-9 and TRBJ2-7; 10 bases are shared with TRBD2. This CDR3 region has 15 residues. Trimming at V came to 5 bases and at J to 5 bases, leaving 9 bases not matched to a gene. CDR1 and CDR2 (germline): SEHNR, FQNEAQ (reference sequence). This CDR3 is CASSVSGRSGHEQYF. The CDR3, as DNA: TGTGCCAGCAGCGTTAGCGGGAGGAGCGGCCACGAGCAGTACTTC.

The table lists this clonotype with many counts. The V gene is TRBV30, the J gene TRBJ1-1, with D tentatively TRBD1 (5 bases). Trimming stripped 4 bases from V and 8 bases from J, with 17 bases between. The length of the CDR3 is 13 residues. From germline, CDR1 is GTSNPN and CDR2 SVGIG (reference sequence). The CDR3: CAWTDGRTKEAFF. CDR3 DNA sequence: TGTGCCTGGACGGACGGGCGGACAAAAGAAGCTTTCTTT.

The genes are TRBV19 and TRBJ2-5; D perhaps matches TRBD2 (5 bases). The CDR3 totals 14 residues. Germline V gene sequence: CDR1 LNHDA, CDR2 SQIVND (reference sequence). V was trimmed by 6 bases and J by 4 bases, leaving 15 bases between them. CDR3 amino acids: CASSPLLGGETQYF. CDR3 in DNA: TGTGCCAGTAGCCCCCTACTAGGCGGAGAGACCCAGTACTTC.

Many counts were recorded for this clonotype. V usage is TRBV3-1 and J usage is TRBJ2-5; D unclear. The CDR3 covers 13 residues. V lost 2 bases to trimming and J lost 2 bases, with 6 bases between them. Per the germline V gene, CDR1 is LGHDT and CDR2 is YNNKEL (reference sequence). The CDR3 here is CASSQSLQETQYF. In DNA form, the CDR3 reads TGTGCCAGCAGCCAATCACTACAAGAGACCCAGTACTTC.

This clonotype occurred many times. The chain joins TRBV6-1 to TRBJ2-7; D may be TRBD2 (6 bases). Germline V gene data show CDR1 as MNHNS and CDR2 as SASEGT. The V gene lost 5 bases and the J gene lost 3 bases, with 17 bases spanning the gap. This CDR3 contains 15 residues. The CDR3 bases are TGTGCCAGCAGTCCCCGGGTAGCGGACAACTACGAGCAGTACTTC. Its protein product is CASSPRVADNYEQYF.

This clonotype was observed many times. The chain couples TRBV12-3 or TRBV12-4 to TRBJ1-1; D is possibly TRBD1 (6 bases). The CDR3 covers 12 residues. Between the trimmed V and J ends, which lost 6 bases and 10 bases, there was a span of 15 bases. The CDR3 loop is CASSLRQVGAFF. The CDR3 coding sequence is TGTGCCAGCAGCCTGAGACAGGTGGGAGCTTTCTTT.

In the case of this clonotype: One end of the junction is discordant with germline, which a read error may explain. The chain joins TRBV19 to TRBJ2-3; D call uncertain. Germline V gene data show CDR1 as LNHDA and CDR2 as SQIVND (reference sequence). The CDR3 is 14 residues long. DNA for the CDR3: TGTGACAGTACAAGCAGAAGACTCACAGATACGCAGTATTTT. This translates into CDSTSRRLTDTQYF.

J is TRBJ1-2 and V is TRBV19; a weak D match, TRBD1 (5 bases). This CDR3 contains 16 residues. Trimming pared 3 bases from V and 8 bases from J, leaving 22 bases between. Germline V gene lookup returns CDR1 LNHDA and CDR2 SQIVND (reference sequence). CDR3 DNA: TGTGCCAGTAGTATGTTTCTGGCTGGGGGTTTTCAGGGCTACACCTTC. Its translation: CASSMFLAGGFQGYTF.

Many counts were recorded for this clonotype. V gene TRBV11-1 combines with J gene TRBJ1-2; 7 bases line up with TRBD1. Germline V lookup: CDR1 SGHAT, CDR2 FQDESV (reference sequence). The ends lost 5 bases at V and 8 bases at J; junction bases unmatched: 14. The CDR3 covers 15 residues. CDR3 in DNA: TGTGCCAGCAGCCAACCTACAGGGGCCGGTGGGGGCTACACCTTC. It is translated as CASSQPTGAGGGYTF.

This clonotype was seen repeatedly, ten times or more. The CDR3 here is CSAAGLAGGGSYNEQFF. As DNA, the CDR3 is TGCAGTGCTGCGGGACTAGCGGGAGGAGGCTCCTACAATGAGCAGTTCTTC. This chain joins TRBV20-1 and TRBJ2-1; 15 positions agree with TRBD2. This CDR3 comprises 17 residues. The V segment lost 5 bases and the J segment 0 bases; nucleotides outside the gene matches: 5. CDR1 is DFQATT, CDR2 SNEGSKA, per germline (reference sequence).

The CDR3 sequence is CASSRQGVNEKLFF. The CDR3 DNA sequence: TGTGCCAGCAGTAGACAGGGGGTTAATGAAAAACTGTTTTTT. The chain couples TRBV27 to TRBJ1-4, with TRBD1 matching over 9 bases. The CDR3 runs 14 residues. With V trimmed by 5 bases and J by 4 bases, 2 bases remained unmatched. Per germline, CDR1 MNHEY and CDR2 SMNVEV (reference sequence).

This clonotype was detected only a few times. J is TRBJ1-4 and V is TRBV5-1, with 8 bases matching TRBD1. CDR3 length: 16 amino acids. V was clipped by 0 bases and J by 3 bases; unmatched bases: 4. The germline V gene encodes CDR1 SGHRS and CDR2 YFSETQ. CDR3 in amino acids: CASSLGRTGSNEKLFF. CDR3 in DNA: TGCGCCAGCAGCTTGGGACGGACAGGGTCTAATGAAAAACTGTTTTTT.

This clonotype was picked up many times. The genes are TRBV6-1 and TRBJ2-3; 7 nucleotides match TRBD2. The germline V gene has CDR1 MNHNS and CDR2 SASEGT. V lost 6 bases and J lost 2; bases outside the gene matches: 14. CDR3 length: 17 residues. CDR3 sequence: CASSRMGGTGPTDTQYF. The CDR3 DNA sequence: TGTGCCAGCAGCCGCATGGGGGGGACGGGACCCACAGATACGCAGTATTTT.

This clonotype was seen ten or more times. The chain carries TRBV6-5 and TRBJ2-7; D ambiguous. Germline CDR1 is MNHEY and CDR2 is SVGAGI. This CDR3 comprises 13 residues. Trimming left V 3 bases short and J 6 bases short, with 12 bases between. This CDR3 reads CASSYGRISEQYF. The CDR3 DNA sequence: TGTGCCAGCAGTTATGGCAGGATCTCCGAGCAGTACTTC.

The chain combines TRBV2 with TRBJ2-7; 8 nucleotides agree with TRBD2. CDR3 size: 15 residues. Germline values: CDR1 SNHLY, CDR2 FYNNEI. The V gene end was trimmed by 5 bases and the J gene end by 2 bases; junction bases not matched to a gene: 8. The CDR3 DNA sequence: TGTGCCAGCAGTTCGGGGGGGGGGGGGACCTACGAGCAGTACTTC. It codes for CASSSGGGGTYEQYF.

The table lists this clonotype with many counts. The chain employs TRBV3-1 and TRBJ2-3, with no clear D. V gave up 4 bases and J gave up 5 bases, with 10 bases separating them. The CDR3 spans 13 residues. Germline V gene data show CDR1 as LGHDT and CDR2 as YNNKEL (reference sequence). In DNA form, the CDR3 reads TGTGCCAGCAGCCTACGGATCCAAGATACGCAGTATTTT. As protein: CASSLRIQDTQYF.

This clonotype was observed a few times. The rearrangement uses TRBV7-9 and TRBJ1-2; D gene unclear. Germline CDR1 and CDR2: SEHNR and FQNEAQ (reference sequence). V lost 4 bases and J 0 bases, leaving 15 bases between the germline ends. The CDR3 has 16 residues. The CDR3 region has the DNA TGTGCCAGCAGCTCCCACCCGGGTGTCACTAACTATGGCTACACCTTC. Protein: CASSSHPGVTNYGYTF.

The table lists this clonotype with a few counts. This chain joins TRBV9 and TRBJ2-7; 7 nucleotides line up with TRBD1. The germline V gene encodes CDR1 SGDLS and CDR2 YYNGEE. Trimming at V came to 3 bases and at J to 5 bases, leaving 14 bases not matched to a gene. The CDR3 extends over 16 amino acids. For the CDR3, the DNA is TGTGCCAGCAGCGCTTCGGGACAGCCCTTTAGGGACGAGCAGTACTTC. This translates into CASSASGQPFRDEQYF.

This clonotype came up many times. The chain links TRBV2 to TRBJ2-1, with 8 bases aligning to TRBD2. The CDR3 runs to 13 residues. V dropped 7 bases and J dropped 7; count of bases not matched to a gene: 6. Germline values: CDR1 SNHLY, CDR2 FYNNEI. CDR3 sequence reads: CASILADGNEQFF. Written as DNA, the CDR3 is TGTGCCAGCATACTAGCGGATGGTAATGAGCAGTTCTTC.

The chain links TRBV19 to TRBJ2-7; D uncertain. Germline V lookup: CDR1 LNHDA, CDR2 SQIVND (reference sequence). The CDR3 extends over 15 amino acids. V gave up 4 bases and J gave up 2 bases, with 15 bases separating them. The CDR3 DNA follows: TGTGCCAGTAGTACCTCGACCGATCCTACCTACGAGCAGTACTTC. Translated: CASSTSTDPTYEQYF.

This clonotype has ten or more counts. The rearrangement uses TRBV2 and TRBJ2-2; 8 bases align to TRBD2. Germline trimming cut 6 bases from V and 1 base from J; bases unmatched to any gene: 1. Germline V lookup: CDR1 SNHLY, CDR2 FYNNEI. This CDR3 has 14 residues. The DNA for the CDR3 is TGTGCCAGCAGCCTAGCGGGGAACACCGGGGAGCTGTTTTTT. Translated: CASSLAGNTGELFF.

This clonotype occurred a few times. The V call is TRBV5-6, the J call TRBJ1-1; D unresolved. The CDR3 has 13 amino acids. Trimming cost V 0 bases and J 6 bases, with 9 bases left between them. From germline, CDR1 is SGHDT and CDR2 YYEEEE. CDR3 amino acids: CASSLGPPSEAFF. CDR3 in DNA: TGTGCCAGCAGCTTGGGACCCCCTTCTGAAGCTTTCTTT.